This entry lists 14 T cell receptor beta chains sequenced from one sample in a study of T cell responses to AZD1222 COVID-19 vaccine. Repertoires were generated with immunoSEQ multiplex PCR, while TCRdb's copy carries only in-frame clones and drops some. The sample lists 150,000 to 200,000 clones; approximately 90% were seen once. The sequencing used peripheral blood, collected on day 0 of AZD1222 vaccination. All receptors come from an adult in good health.

The gene calls are TRBV12-3 or TRBV12-4 and TRBJ2-2; D ambiguous. Trimming left V 9 bases short and J 0 bases short, with 2 bases between. There are 11 residues in the CDR3. CDR3 residues: CASSNTGELFF. Here the CDR3 DNA reads TGTGCCAGTTCGAACACCGGGGAGCTGTTTTTT.

The chain carries TRBV9 and TRBJ2-2; D is unresolved. Germline V gene lookup returns CDR1 SGDLS and CDR2 YYNGEE. Deletions cut 2 bases from V and 2 bases from J, with 16 bases between. This CDR3 is built from 17 residues. In nucleotides, the CDR3 is TGTGCCAGCAGCGTGTCGACCCGGCAGCTAAACACCGGGGAGCTGTTTTTT. It translates to CASSVSTRQLNTGELFF.

This clone has only one observation. V usage is TRBV10-1 and J usage is TRBJ1-4; D remains ambiguous. The CDR3 loop spans 14 amino acids. The V and J ends lost 7 bases and 4 bases respectively, with 13 bases between them. Germline CDR1 is WNHNN and CDR2 is SYGVQD (reference sequence). CDR3 nucleotide sequence: TGCGCCAGCACCCGCCCCGTCGGTAATGAAAAACTGTTTTTT. The encoded protein is CASTRPVGNEKLFF.

This clone was recorded once. The chain combines TRBV9 with TRBJ2-1; D is ambiguous. The CDR3 loop spans 13 amino acids. The germline V gene has CDR1 SGDLS and CDR2 YYNGEE. V shed 2 bases and J shed 9 bases, with 12 bases lying between them. The CDR3 nucleotides are TGTGCCAGCAGCGTGTCTAGGGCGACTGAGCAGTTCTTC. Amino acids: CASSVSRATEQFF. The variable domain in full, completed from reference TRBV9 and TRBJ2-1, reads DSGVTQTPKHLITATGQRVTLRCSPRSGDLSVYWYQQSLDQGLQFLIQYYNGEERAKGNILERFSAQQFPDLHSELNLSSLELGDSALYFCASSVSRATEQFFGPGTRLTVL.

The chain employs TRBV6-6 and TRBJ1-4, with D maybe TRBD1 (6 bases). With 5 bases removed from V and 8 bases from J, the gap between germline ends came to 18 bases. The CDR3 loop spans 15 amino acids. Germline-derived CDR1 and CDR2 are MNHNY and SVGAGI (reference sequence). The CDR3 DNA reads as TGTGCCAGCAGTCTCAGAACCGAAGGGGGGGAAAAACTGTTTTTT. Amino acids: CASSLRTEGGEKLFF.

This rearrangement joins TRBV3-1 (or the pseudogene TRBV3-2) to TRBJ1-5; D may be TRBD1 (6 bases). The CDR3 contains 15 residues. Germline loops: CDR1 LGHDT, CDR2 YNNKEL (reference sequence). With 1 base removed from V and 2 bases from J, the gap between germline ends came to 9 bases. The CDR3 DNA sequence: TGTGCCAGCAGCCAAGGTCCAGGGGGCAATCAGCCCCAGCATTTT. This gives the protein CASSQGPGGNQPQHF.

The V call is TRBV7-2, the J call TRBJ1-5; 7 bases line up with TRBD1. Germline trimming cut 5 bases from V and 5 bases from J; bases unmatched to any gene: 12. The CDR3 contains 16 residues. The V gene's germline CDR1 is SGHTA and CDR2 FQGNSA. CDR3 loop: CASSRQGGKGDQPQHF. As DNA, the CDR3 is TGTGCCAGCAGCCGGCAGGGGGGGAAGGGGGATCAGCCCCAGCATTTT.

V usage is TRBV10-1 and J usage is TRBJ2-5; the match to TRBD2 covers 9 bases. V shed 0 bases, J shed 0 bases, and the junction held 8 bases outside the gene matches. This CDR3 is built from 18 residues. Per the germline V gene, CDR1 is WNHNN and CDR2 is SYGVQD (reference sequence). CDR3 amino acids: CASSESERGAENQETQYF. The DNA for the CDR3 is TGCGCCAGCAGTGAGTCGGAGCGGGGGGCGGAAAACCAAGAGACCCAGTACTTC.

The chain carries TRBV18 and TRBJ1-4, with a tentative D call TRBD1 (5 bases). CDR3 length: 13 amino acids. Germline CDR1 and CDR2: KGHSH and LQKENI. V was trimmed by 5 bases and J by 5 bases, leaving 9 bases between them. CDR3 DNA sequence: TGTGCCAGCTCAACGGGACTCAATGAAAAACTGTTTTTT. Amino acid sequence: CASSTGLNEKLFF. Based on the CDR3 plus reference TRBV18 and TRBJ1-4, the full variable domain is NAGVMQNPRHLVRRRGQEARLRCSPMKGHSHVYWYRQLPEEGLKFMVYLQKENIIDESGMPKERFSAEFPKEGPSILRIQQVVRGDSAAYFCASSTGLNEKLFFGSGTQLSVL.

The rearrangement joins TRBV7-2 to TRBJ1-1; the D is unclear. This CDR3 spans 14 amino acids. Germline V CDR1 and CDR2: SGHTA, FQGNSA. Deletions cut 3 bases from V and 5 bases from J, with 13 bases between. The CDR3 region has the DNA TGTGCCAGCAGCTTTGGGGTCCGGGGTACTGAAGCTTTCTTT. Translating gives CASSFGVRGTEAFF.

The chain is built from TRBV3-1 (or the pseudogene TRBV3-2) and TRBJ2-7, with 10 bases that match TRBD2. The germline gives CDR1 LGHDT, CDR2 YNNKEL (reference sequence). V dropped 0 bases and J dropped 6; count of bases not matched to a gene: 8. This CDR3 contains 16 residues. The CDR3 region is CASSQDGFGTSAEQYF. CDR3 in DNA: TGTGCCAGCAGCCAAGATGGTTTTGGGACTAGCGCCGAGCAGTACTTC.

The chain is built from TRBV30 and TRBJ1-2; TRBD1 matches at 7 bases. The CDR3 extends over 15 amino acids. Germline V gives CDR1 GTSNPN, CDR2 SVGIG (reference sequence). The ends lost 2 bases at V and 7 bases at J; junction bases unmatched: 13. CDR3 loop: CAWSMIVQGFSGYTF. Here the CDR3 DNA reads TGTGCCTGGAGTATGATAGTACAGGGGTTCAGTGGCTACACCTTC.

This clone was seen a few times. This sequence joins TRBV14 and TRBJ1-2; TRBD1 matches 7 bases. Germline V lookup: CDR1 SGHDN, CDR2 FVKESK. After removal of 4 bases from V and 4 bases from J, the junction contained 9 bases not matched to a gene. CDR3 size: 15 residues. This CDR3 reads CASSLNAQGIYGYTF. Here the CDR3 DNA reads TGTGCCAGCAGCCTTAACGCACAGGGGATCTATGGCTACACCTTC.

This clone appeared once. The genes are TRBV18 and TRBJ2-1, with 9 bases aligning to TRBD1. Germline V gene data show CDR1 as KGHSH and CDR2 as LQKENI. V lost 6 bases, J lost 6 bases, and 18 bases stayed unmatched. This CDR3 comprises 18 residues. The CDR3 region is CASSSQGAPTKGINEQFF. CDR3 bases: TGTGCCAGCTCGTCACAGGGGGCCCCTACTAAGGGCATCAATGAGCAGTTCTTC. Filled out from reference TRBV18 and TRBJ2-1, the complete variable domain reads NAGVMQNPRHLVRRRGQEARLRCSPMKGHSHVYWYRQLPEEGLKFMVYLQKENIIDESGMPKERFSAEFPKEGPSILRIQQVVRGDSAAYFCASSSQGAPTKGINEQFFGPGTRLTVL.